This is a list of T cell receptor beta chains from one sample in a study of T cells in Graves' hyperthyroidism and ophthalmopathy. TCRdb itself ran the multiplex PCR reads through MiXCR, one entry per CDR3 protein. In the table there are 550,000 to 700,000 distinct CDR3 sequences, about half of which are singletons. Material for sequencing was peripheral blood or thyroid tissue (not recorded which). The receptors stem from an adult woman with Graves' disease, either hyperthyroidism or ophthalmopathy (not recorded which). The CDR3 runs from the conserved cysteine through the conserved F or W. D genes are given only for firm matches.

>NA|15|TRBV5-1|TRBJ1-3
CASSLTGRTPNTIYF
>TRBD1|14|TRBV20-1|TRBJ2-7
CSAILGQGLEEQYF
>NA|15|TRBV29-1|TRBJ2-2
CSVAEGTLNTGELFF
>NA|15|TRBV7-9|TRBJ1-6
CASSDAVSYNSPLHF
>NA|13|TRBV2|TRBJ2-5
CASRADREGTQYF
>TRBD1|13|TRBV29-1|TRBJ1-2
CSGNQGAGYGYTF
>TRBD2|12|TRBV9|TRBJ2-7
CASSSSGTSQYF
>TRBD2|12|TRBV29-1|TRBJ2-5
CSETSGGSIQYF
>NA|14|TRBV12-3/TRBV12-4|TRBJ1-2
CASSLTTATPLDTF
>NA|13|TRBV10-3|TRBJ2-5
CAITQGMMETQYF
>NA|14|TRBV10-3|TRBJ1-2
CAISEDGTNYGYTF
>TRBD1|14|TRBV11-2|TRBJ1-1
CASSWGGQVTEAFF
>NA|16|TRBV20-1|TRBJ2-5
CSARDRKAYSNQPQYF
>NA|14|TRBV28|TRBJ1-4
CASSPGRTNEKLFF
>TRBD2|16|TRBV7-3|TRBJ2-7
CASSWTGLAGLNEQYF
>NA|15|TRBV7-2|TRBJ1-2
CASSLAGSTNYGYTF
>NA|15|TRBV10-3|TRBJ1-5
CAISEKSGINQPQHF
>NA|11|TRBV5-1|TRBJ2-7
CASSLDYEQYF
>NA|16|TRBV2|TRBJ1-2
CASSEEGSGNVYGYTF
>NA|15|TRBV9|TRBJ2-5
CASSPHWVSNQPQYF
>NA|12|TRBV20-1|TRBJ1-5
CSGREGGQPQHF
>NA|14|TRBV18|TRBJ1-1
CASSPGGQDTEAFF
>TRBD2|21|TRBV7-3|TRBJ2-6
CASSLQASGRAGLSGANVLTF
>NA|17|TRBV2|TRBJ2-7
CASGVLAGTDGSYEQYF
>TRBD1|14|TRBV11-2|TRBJ1-1
CASSPGTENTEAFF
>NA|12|TRBV7-2|TRBJ1-5
CASSSCGQPRHF
>TRBD2|13|TRBV10-3|TRBJ2-7
CAISTESAGGFYF
>NA|13|TRBV29-1|TRBJ1-3
CSVNSRTGNTIYF
>NA|14|TRBV15|TRBJ2-3
CATSRDQSTDTQYF
>NA|15|TRBV7-9|TRBJ2-7
CASSLVLPSDHEQYF
>TRBD1|15|TRBV7-2|TRBJ1-5
CASSVGTGSNQPQHF
>NA|14|TRBV10-3|TRBJ2-7
CAISAHGRSYEQYF
>NA|14|TRBV7-9|TRBJ1-1
CASRDGGPSTEAFF
>TRBD1|16|TRBV5-1|TRBJ1-1
CASSWGDREGNTEAFF
>NA|16|TRBV10-3|TRBJ2-5
CAISGKEGTFQETQYF
>NA|14|TRBV5-1|TRBJ2-1
CASSLKSSYNEQFF
>NA|16|TRBV12-3/TRBV12-4|TRBJ1-6
CASRMANTGELSPLHF
>NA|14|TRBV20-1|TRBJ1-1
CSARNRVGDTEAFF
>NA|17|TRBV12-3/TRBV12-4|TRBJ1-6
CASSPGGSSSYNSPLHF
>NA|15|TRBV5-4|TRBJ2-5
CASSLARTDQETQYF
>TRBD1|13|TRBV29-1|TRBJ1-4
CSTGTGGNEKLFF
>NA|16|TRBV7-8|TRBJ2-5
CASSLSSAGPRETQYF
>TRBD1|14|TRBV24-1|TRBJ1-5
CATSVGTGAQPQHF
>TRBD1|13|TRBV6-5|TRBJ1-1
CASSYGTVTEAFF
>TRBD1|14|TRBV6-6|TRBJ2-7
CASNHPGTAYEQYF
>NA|15|TRBV5-1|TRBJ1-1
CASSWTGMGRTEAFF
>NA|13|TRBV7-9|TRBJ1-4
CASSPPTGNRLFF
>NA|14|TRBV6-1|TRBJ2-7
CASSEAGPTYEQYF
>NA|15|TRBV7-8|TRBJ1-2
CASSLVSGSAYGYTF
>NA|12|TRBV19|TRBJ1-1
CATRRGNTEAFF
>TRBD1|16|TRBV19|TRBJ1-1
CASSIAPTGPNTEAFF